A single sample is the source of the 14 T cell receptor beta chains below, sequenced in a study of vaccination and CD4 T cells after COVID-19. The antigens of these receptors remain unknown. At the Johns Hopkins FTIC core, DNA taken from cultured CD4+ T cells was sequenced by way of the Oncomine TCR Beta short-read assay. One entry per CDR3 protein, called by TCRdb with MiXCR from the PCR reads. The repertoire holds tens of thousands of distinct CDR3 sequences, with over 40% as singletons. Noted treatment: roughly 11-day PBMC culture with coronavirus spike peptide pools or control peptides (ViraFEST assay). The material sequenced was CD4+ T cells from blood, cultured in vitro. These receptor sequences come from a human donor who had recovered from COVID-19.

V is TRBV6-2 or TRBV6-3 and J is TRBJ1-5, with D tentatively TRBD1 (5 bases). This CDR3 has 15 amino acids. Per the germline V gene, CDR1 is MNHEY and CDR2 is SVGEGT. Trimming removed 3 bases from V and 2 bases from J, with 11 bases in between. The CDR3 reads CASSYRRDGNQPQHF. The CDR3 region has the DNA TGTGCCAGCAGTTATCGCAGGGACGGCAATCAGCCCCAGCATTTT.

J is TRBJ2-7 and V is TRBV20-1; D is perhaps TRBD2 (6 bases). CDR1 and CDR2 from the germline V gene are DFQATT and SNEGSKA (reference sequence). The CDR3 is 13 residues long. Trimming removed 5 bases from V and 7 bases from J, with 18 bases in between. CDR3: CSAGAWNAGEQYF. DNA of the CDR3: TGCAGTGCTGGGGCCTGGAATGCGGGAGAGCAGTACTTC.

J is TRBJ2-1 and V is TRBV20-1; D unresolved. The CDR3 loop spans 14 amino acids. Germline loops: CDR1 DFQATT, CDR2 SNEGSKA (reference sequence). V was shortened by 1 base and J by 8 bases, with 15 bases between the two germline ends. For the CDR3, the DNA is TGCAGTGCTAGAGGGCCCCTCGGGTTTCATGAGCAGTTCTTC. Translating gives CSARGPLGFHEQFF.

The chain combines TRBV28 with TRBJ2-5; no definite D call. Germline V gives CDR1 MDHEN, CDR2 SYDVKM. The CDR3 is made up of 13 amino acids. Trimming pared 3 bases from V and 5 bases from J, leaving 10 bases between. In nucleotides, the CDR3 is TGTGCCAGCAGTTTTCCCCCTAGGGAGACCCAGTACTTC. This encodes CASSFPPRETQYF. Complete variable domain (other parts from reference TRBV28 and TRBJ2-5): DVKVTQSSRYLVKRTGEKVFLECVQDMDHENMFWYRQDPGLGLRLIYFSYDVKMKEKGDIPEGYSVSREKKERFSLILESASTNQTSMYLCASSFPPRETQYFGPGTRLLVL.

Concerning this clonotype itself: An end of the junction does not agree with germline; a read error may underlie this. The chain is built from TRBV20-1 and TRBJ2-1; D ambiguous. The CDR3 runs to 14 residues. Per the germline V gene, CDR1 is DFQATT and CDR2 is SNEGSKA (reference sequence). The CDR3: CSARDRRHYDEQFF. CDR3 bases: TGCAGTGCTAGAGATCGAAGGCACTACGATGAGCAGTTCTTC.

The DNA for the CDR3 is TGTGCCAGCAGCTCCTTAGCGGGAGGGCCGGAGACCCAGTACTTC. Translating gives CASSSLAGGPETQYF. The chain is built from TRBV2 and TRBJ2-5; 11 nucleotides line up with TRBD2. CDR1 and CDR2 from the germline V gene are SNHLY and FYNNEI. The CDR3 consists of 15 residues. J lost 5 bases, V lost 6 bases, and 8 bases had no gene match.

The rearrangement links TRBV25-1 to TRBJ1-1; D is undetermined. The CDR3 contains 13 residues. Trimming took off 7 bases at V and 3 bases at J, with 12 bases between the two ends. CDR1 and CDR2 from the germline V gene are MGHDK and SYGVNS. The CDR3 here is CASTSFGYTEAFF. CDR3 sequence (DNA): TGTGCCAGCACGTCTTTCGGTTACACTGAAGCTTTCTTT.

This clonotype occurred a few times. The chain has TRBV20-1 and TRBJ1-6, with 10 bases aligning to TRBD1. CDR1 is DFQATT and CDR2 is SNEGSKA in the germline V gene (reference sequence). This CDR3 comprises 14 residues. The V and J ends lost 5 bases and 6 bases, in that order; junction bases with no gene match: 4. CDR3: CSAVGTGANSPLHF. CDR3 coding DNA: TGCAGTGCTGTCGGGACAGGGGCTAATTCACCCCTCCACTTT.

V is TRBV6-2 or TRBV6-3 and J is TRBJ1-5; D unclear. Germline-derived CDR1 and CDR2 are MNHEY and SVGEGT. There are 12 residues in the CDR3. Trimming left V 2 bases short and J 6 bases short, with 5 bases between. In nucleotides, the CDR3 is TGTGCCAGCAGTTACAGGGCTCAGCCCCAGCATTTT. Amino acids: CASSYRAQPQHF.

The V call is TRBV25-1, the J call TRBJ2-3, with D possibly matching TRBD2 (5 bases). Trimming took off 4 bases at V and 6 bases at J, with 17 bases between the two ends. The CDR3 covers 15 residues. Germline CDR1 is MGHDK and CDR2 is SYGVNS. The CDR3 reads CASSGGDFSADTQYF. CDR3 nucleotide sequence: TGTGCCAGCAGTGGGGGAGACTTCTCTGCCGATACGCAGTATTTT.

The genes are TRBV2 and TRBJ2-5; D is perhaps TRBD1 (5 bases). Germline V gives CDR1 SNHLY, CDR2 FYNNEI. CDR3 length: 13 amino acids. V gave up 6 bases and J gave up 4 bases, with 12 bases separating them. The CDR3 loop reads CASSRRVSETQYF. The CDR3 DNA follows: TGTGCCAGCAGCCGCAGGGTTTCAGAGACCCAGTACTTC.

V gene TRBV27 combines with J gene TRBJ2-7; 8 positions agree with TRBD1. The CDR3 contains 14 residues. Germline loops: CDR1 MNHEY, CDR2 SMNVEV (reference sequence). The V gene end was trimmed by 6 bases and the J gene end by 2 bases; junction bases not matched to a gene: 6. DNA for the CDR3: TGTGCCAGCAGCCGGACAGGGCACCCCTACGAGCAGTACTTC. Amino acid sequence: CASSRTGHPYEQYF.

This chain uses TRBV7-9 with TRBJ2-7; 7 positions agree with TRBD1. The CDR3 spans 16 residues. Looked up from germline, CDR1 is SEHNR and CDR2 is FQNEAQ (reference sequence). J lost 2 bases, V lost 4 bases, and 11 bases had no gene match. CDR3 coding DNA: TGTGCCAGCAGCTCCAGGGCAACAGGGGTCGCCTACGAGCAGTACTTC. Protein: CASSSRATGVAYEQYF.

The chain's CDR3 is CATSDPRTGGDETQYF. The CDR3 DNA follows: TGTGCCACCAGTGACCCCCGGACAGGGGGGGATGAGACCCAGTACTTC. The genes are TRBV24-1 and TRBJ2-5; 10 nucleotides align to TRBD1. V trimming: 4 bases; J trimming: 5 bases; junction bases outside the gene matches: 9. The CDR3 consists of 16 residues. CDR1 and CDR2 from the germline V gene are KGHDR and SFDVKD.